Listed here are 4 T cell receptor beta chains from one sample, sequenced in a study of T cell responses to AZD1222 COVID-19 vaccine. The assay was immunoSEQ multiplex PCR, and TCRdb's table has in-frame clones only and misses some. Found here are approximately 180,000 clones, around 88% of them singletons; the top ten hold approximately 7.7%. Material: peripheral blood, obtained on day 0 of AZD1222 vaccination. The receptor source for this set is an adult in good health.

This chain connects TRBV7-9 to TRBJ2-7; perhaps TRBD2 as D (6 bases). The CDR3 is 14 amino acids. Germline values: CDR1 SEHNR, CDR2 FQNEAQ (reference sequence). Trimming cost V 11 bases and J 7 bases, with 24 bases left between them. The CDR3 is CAGRPGGVTGEQYF. DNA of the CDR3: TGTGCCGGTCGACCCGGGGGTGTTACGGGAGAGCAGTACTTC.

The rearrangement links TRBV6-5 to TRBJ2-5, with D possibly matching TRBD2 (5 bases). The V gene's germline CDR1 is MNHEY and CDR2 SVGAGI. Trimming shortened V by 4 bases and J by 2 bases, and 8 bases separated the two germline ends. The CDR3 is 13 amino acids. The CDR3: CASSSGKQETQYF. CDR3 in DNA: TGTGCCAGCAGTTCCGGGAAGCAAGAGACCCAGTACTTC.

This clone was seen a few times. V usage is TRBV6-5 and J usage is TRBJ1-2, with D possibly TRBD1 on 5 matching bases. Looked up from germline, CDR1 is MNHEY and CDR2 is SVGAGI. Trimming took 6 bases from V and 0 from J, leaving 14 bases between them. The CDR3 contains 15 residues. Here the CDR3 reads CASRTRGGPNYGYTF. The DNA for the CDR3 is TGTGCCAGCAGGACCCGTGGGGGTCCTAACTATGGCTACACCTTC.

V and J are TRBV6-6 and TRBJ1-6; TRBD1 is a possible D gene (5 bases). Between the trimmed V and J ends, which lost 5 bases and 5 bases, there was a span of 13 bases. There are 15 residues in the CDR3. Germline loops: CDR1 MNHNY, CDR2 SVGAGI (reference sequence). The CDR3 nucleotides read TGTGCCAGCAGTACCCTGGGGGGAAATAATTCACCCCTCCACTTT. This translates into CASSTLGGNNSPLHF.